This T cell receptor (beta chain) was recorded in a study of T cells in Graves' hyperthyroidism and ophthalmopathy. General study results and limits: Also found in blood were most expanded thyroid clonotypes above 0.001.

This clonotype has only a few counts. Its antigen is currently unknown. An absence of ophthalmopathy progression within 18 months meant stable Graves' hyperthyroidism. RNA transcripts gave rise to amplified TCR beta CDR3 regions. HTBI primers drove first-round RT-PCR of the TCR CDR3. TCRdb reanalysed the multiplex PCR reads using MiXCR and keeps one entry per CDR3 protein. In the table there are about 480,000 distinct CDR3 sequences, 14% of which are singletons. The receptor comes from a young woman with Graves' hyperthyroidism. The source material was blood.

CDR3 nucleotides: TGCAGTGCTAGACTGAGGGACAGGGCCACTGAAGCTTTCTTT. This encodes CSARLRDRATEAFF. The chain joins TRBV20-1 to TRBJ1-1; 9 bases line up with TRBD1. The CDR3 loop spans 14 amino acids. CDR1 and CDR2 from the germline V gene are DFQATT and SNEGSKA (reference sequence). The J segment lost 4 bases and the V segment lost 2 bases, leaving 5 bases of the junction unmatched.